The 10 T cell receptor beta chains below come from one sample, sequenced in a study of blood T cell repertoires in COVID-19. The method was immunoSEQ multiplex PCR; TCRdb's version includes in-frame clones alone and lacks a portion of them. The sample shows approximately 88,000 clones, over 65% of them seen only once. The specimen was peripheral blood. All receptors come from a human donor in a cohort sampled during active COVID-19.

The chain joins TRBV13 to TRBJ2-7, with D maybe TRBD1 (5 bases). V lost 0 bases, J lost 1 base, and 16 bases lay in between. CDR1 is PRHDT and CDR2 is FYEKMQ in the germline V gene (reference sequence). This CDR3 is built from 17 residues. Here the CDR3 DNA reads TGTGCCAGCAGCTTAGGGAGGTGGCTAGACAGTTCCTACGAGCAGTACTTC. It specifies CASSLGRWLDSSYEQYF.

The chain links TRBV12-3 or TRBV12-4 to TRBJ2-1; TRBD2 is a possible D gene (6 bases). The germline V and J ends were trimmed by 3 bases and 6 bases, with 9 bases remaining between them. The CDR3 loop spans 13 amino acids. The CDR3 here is CASSFSSANEQFF. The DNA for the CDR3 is TGTGCCAGCAGTTTCTCTAGCGCCAATGAGCAGTTCTTC.

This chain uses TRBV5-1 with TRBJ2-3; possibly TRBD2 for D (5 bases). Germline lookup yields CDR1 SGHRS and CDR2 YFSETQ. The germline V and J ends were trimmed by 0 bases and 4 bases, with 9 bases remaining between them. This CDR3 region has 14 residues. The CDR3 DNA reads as TGCGCCAGCAGCTTGGGGGGAGCGGCAGATACGCAGTATTTT. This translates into CASSLGGAADTQYF.

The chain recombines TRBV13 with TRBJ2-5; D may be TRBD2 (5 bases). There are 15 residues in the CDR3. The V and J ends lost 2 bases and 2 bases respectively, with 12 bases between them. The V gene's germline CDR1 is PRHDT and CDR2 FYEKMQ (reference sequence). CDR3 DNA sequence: TGTGCCAGCAGCTTAAGAGGGATAGGACAAGAGACCCAGTACTTC. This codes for CASSLRGIGQETQYF. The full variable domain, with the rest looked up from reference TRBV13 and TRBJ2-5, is AAGVIQSPRHLIKEKRETATLKCYPIPRHDTVYWYQQGPGQDPQFLISFYEKMQSDKGSIPDRFSAQQFSDYHSELNMSSLELGDSALYFCASSLRGIGQETQYFGPGTRLLVL.

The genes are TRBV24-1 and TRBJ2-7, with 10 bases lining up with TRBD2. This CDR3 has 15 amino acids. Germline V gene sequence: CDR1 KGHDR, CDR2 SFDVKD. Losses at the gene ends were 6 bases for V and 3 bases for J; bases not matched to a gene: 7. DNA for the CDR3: TGTGCCACCAGTCCCACTAGCGGGACAATCTACGAGCAGTACTTC. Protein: CATSPTSGTIYEQYF.

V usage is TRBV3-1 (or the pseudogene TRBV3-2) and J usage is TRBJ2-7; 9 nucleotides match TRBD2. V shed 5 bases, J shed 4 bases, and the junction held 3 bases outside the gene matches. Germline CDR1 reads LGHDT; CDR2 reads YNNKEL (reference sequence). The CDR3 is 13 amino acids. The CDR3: CASSDLAGYEQYF. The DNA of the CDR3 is TGTGCCAGCAGCGATCTAGCGGGATACGAGCAGTACTTC.

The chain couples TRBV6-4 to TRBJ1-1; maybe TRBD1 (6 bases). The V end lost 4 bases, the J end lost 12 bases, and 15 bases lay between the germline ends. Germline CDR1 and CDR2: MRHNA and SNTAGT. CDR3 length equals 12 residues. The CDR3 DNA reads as TGTGCCAGCAGTGTTTGTAGGGGGAATTCTTTCTTT. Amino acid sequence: CASSVCRGNSFF.

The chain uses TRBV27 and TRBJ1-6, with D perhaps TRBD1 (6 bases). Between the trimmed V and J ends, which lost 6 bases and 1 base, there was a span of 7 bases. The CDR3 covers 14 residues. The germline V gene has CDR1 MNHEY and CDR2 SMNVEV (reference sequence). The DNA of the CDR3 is TGTGCCAGCAGACAGGGTTCCTATAATTCACCCCTCCACTTT. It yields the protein CASRQGSYNSPLHF.

The CDR3 DNA reads as TGTGCCAGCTGGACAGGGTTCCGTCTTGGTAATGAAAAACTGTTTTTT. It translates to CASWTGFRLGNEKLFF. The chain combines TRBV28 with TRBJ1-4; TRBD1 agrees at 8 bases. CDR1 is MDHEN, CDR2 SYDVKM, per germline. The V segment lost 8 bases and the J segment 4 bases; nucleotides outside the gene matches: 12. This CDR3 is built from 16 residues.

The CDR3 region is CASSRRGVTEAFF. As DNA, the CDR3 is TGTGCCAGCAGTCGTCGGGGGGTTACTGAAGCTTTCTTT. This chain connects TRBV5-8 to TRBJ1-1; TRBD1 might be the D (5 bases). The CDR3 totals 13 residues. Looked up from germline, CDR1 is SGHTS and CDR2 is YDEGEE. V lost 5 bases to trimming and J lost 5 bases, with 13 bases between them.